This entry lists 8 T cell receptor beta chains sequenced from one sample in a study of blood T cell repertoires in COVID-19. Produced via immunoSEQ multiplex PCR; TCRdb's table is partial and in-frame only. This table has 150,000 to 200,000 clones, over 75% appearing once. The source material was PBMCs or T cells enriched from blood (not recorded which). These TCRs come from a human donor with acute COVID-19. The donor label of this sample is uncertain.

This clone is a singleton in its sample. The CDR3 DNA follows: TGTGCCTGGGCCCCGGGTCTTAGGTCCTACGAGCAGTACTTC. This codes for CAWAPGLRSYEQYF. This chain links TRBV30 with TRBJ2-7; no firm D call. Germline V gives CDR1 GTSNPN, CDR2 SVGIG (reference sequence). Trimming shortened V by 5 bases and J by 1 base, and 15 bases separated the two germline ends. The CDR3 length is 14 residues.

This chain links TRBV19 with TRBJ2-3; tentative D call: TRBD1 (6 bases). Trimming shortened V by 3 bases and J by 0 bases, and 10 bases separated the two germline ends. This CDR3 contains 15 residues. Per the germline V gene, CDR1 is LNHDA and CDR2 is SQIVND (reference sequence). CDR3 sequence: CASSIPTGSTDTQYF. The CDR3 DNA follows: TGTGCCAGTAGTATCCCGACAGGAAGCACAGATACGCAGTATTTT. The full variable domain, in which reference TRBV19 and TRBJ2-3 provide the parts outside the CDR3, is DGGITQSPKYLFRKEGQNVTLSCEQNLNHDAMYWYRQDPGQGLRLIYYSQIVNDFQKGDIAEGYSVSREKKESFPLTVTSAQKNPTAFYLCASSIPTGSTDTQYFGPGTRLTVL.

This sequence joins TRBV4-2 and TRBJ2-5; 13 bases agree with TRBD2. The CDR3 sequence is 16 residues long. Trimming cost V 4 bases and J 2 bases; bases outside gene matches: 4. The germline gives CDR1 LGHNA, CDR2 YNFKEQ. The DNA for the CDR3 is TGTGCCAGCAGCCCACTGACTAGCGGGGGGCAAGAGACCCAGTACTTC. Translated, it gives CASSPLTSGGQETQYF.

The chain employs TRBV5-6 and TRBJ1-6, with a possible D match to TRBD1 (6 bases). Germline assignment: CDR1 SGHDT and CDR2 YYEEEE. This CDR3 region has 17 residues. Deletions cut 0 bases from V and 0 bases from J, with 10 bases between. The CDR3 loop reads CASSLDQGFSYNSPLHF. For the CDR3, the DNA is TGTGCCAGCAGCTTGGACCAGGGGTTCTCCTATAATTCACCCCTCCACTTT.

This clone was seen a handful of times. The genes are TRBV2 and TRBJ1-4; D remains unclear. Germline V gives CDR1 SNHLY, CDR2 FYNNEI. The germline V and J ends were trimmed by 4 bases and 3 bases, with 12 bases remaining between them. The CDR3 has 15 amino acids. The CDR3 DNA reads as TGTGCCAGCAGTGTTGCCCGCACGGCTAATGAAAAACTGTTTTTT. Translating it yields CASSVARTANEKLFF.

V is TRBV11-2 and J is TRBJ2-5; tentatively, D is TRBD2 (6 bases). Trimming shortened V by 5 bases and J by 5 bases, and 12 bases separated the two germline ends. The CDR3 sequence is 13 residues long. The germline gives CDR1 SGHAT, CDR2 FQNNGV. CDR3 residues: CASSPEEGETQYF. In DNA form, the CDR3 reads TGTGCCAGCAGCCCGGAGGAGGGGGAGACCCAGTACTTC. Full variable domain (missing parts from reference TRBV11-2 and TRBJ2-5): EAGVAQSPRYKIIEKRQSVAFWCNPISGHATLYWYQQILGQGPKLLIQFQNNGVVDDSQLPKDRFSAERLKGVDSTLKIQPAKLEDSAVYLCASSPEEGETQYFGPGTRLLVL.

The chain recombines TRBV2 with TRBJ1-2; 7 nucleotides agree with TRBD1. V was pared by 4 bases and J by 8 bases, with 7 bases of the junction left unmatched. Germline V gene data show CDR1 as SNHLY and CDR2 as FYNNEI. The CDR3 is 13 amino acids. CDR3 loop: CASSATGVWGYTF. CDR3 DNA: TGTGCCAGCAGTGCCACAGGGGTCTGGGGCTACACCTTC.

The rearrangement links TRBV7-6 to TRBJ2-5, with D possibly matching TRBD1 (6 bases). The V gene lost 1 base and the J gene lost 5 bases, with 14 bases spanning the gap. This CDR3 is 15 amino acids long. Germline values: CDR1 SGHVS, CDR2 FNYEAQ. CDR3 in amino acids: CASSLDATRGETQYF. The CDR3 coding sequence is TGTGCCAGCAGCTTAGACGCTACTAGGGGGGAGACCCAGTACTTC.